These T cell receptor beta chains were read from a single sample in a study of STAT5B mutations in CD4+ large granular lymphocyte leukemia. Produced via immunoSEQ multiplex PCR; TCRdb's table is partial and in-frame only. The sample lists fewer than 45,000 clones; 65% to 85% were seen once. Sequencing used CD4+ T cells from blood buffy coats. The receptors were sampled from a human donor in good health. The CDR3 runs from the conserved cysteine through the conserved F or W. D genes are given only for firm matches.

d_call cdr3_length v_call cdr3_aa
NA 13 TRBV30 CAWSTQTGNTIYF
TRBD1 15 TRBV7-9 CASSSQQGSNEKLFF
NA 14 TRBV19 CASRLESSGNTIYF
TRBD1 13 TRBV10-3 CAAQGVGTGELFF
NA 14 TRBV5-4 CASSLGQAYNEQFF
TRBD2 15 TRBV6-4 CASSANGGSSYEQYF
NA 16 TRBV6-6 CASSSFRDTDLGEQYF
NA 17 TRBV18 CASSPQTGPAMNTEAFF
NA 15 TRBV4-2 CASRTQGGWTGELFF
TRBD1 16 TRBV4-1 CASSQVTGSPAYEQYF
TRBD1 15 TRBV10-2 CATLLGTASTDTQYF
TRBD2 17 TRBV10-3 CAISESAPSGSKDTQYF
NA 15 TRBV7-9 CASSLGAINNSPLHF
NA 11 TRBV7-9 CASSPCSPLHF
NA 13 TRBV18 CASSPPQEREQYF
TRBD2 15 TRBV4-1 CASSQRLAGMYEQFF
NA 13 TRBV5-4 CASSFSYGMEAFF
TRBD1 16 TRBV30 CAWSLQTGGAGNTIYF
TRBD2 17 TRBV30 CAWSVMESSGSTDTQYF
NA 13 TRBV6-1 CVLDRGGTDTQYF
TRBD1 14 TRBV7-9 CASSFSGGGEKLFF
NA 11 TRBV2 CASVPEEGYTF
TRBD2 16 TRBV9 CASSGSGAGVPHEQFF
NA 15 TRBV30 CAWSVQGSFNQPQHF
NA 12 TRBV9 CASSASSVQQFF
NA 16 TRBV12-2 CASPQGPSGPQETQYF
NA 16 TRBV7-2 CASSLAVVPSQETQYF
NA 15 TRBV9 CASSDPTGLFNEQFF
TRBD2 17 TRBV19 CASNGGGLAESYNEQFF
NA 16 TRBV27 CASSKPPGTTNEKLFF
TRBD2 17 TRBV4-2 CASSQGPAGGTTDTQYF
NA 14 TRBV14 CASSQDSSRFLYTF
TRBD2 14 TRBV10-1 CASSPSGRPYEQYF
TRBD1 15 TRBV28 CASSFPGRGNQPQHF
NA 15 TRBV19 CASSIRADFNEKLFF
NA 15 TRBV6-1 CATFQTPGSVGTQYF